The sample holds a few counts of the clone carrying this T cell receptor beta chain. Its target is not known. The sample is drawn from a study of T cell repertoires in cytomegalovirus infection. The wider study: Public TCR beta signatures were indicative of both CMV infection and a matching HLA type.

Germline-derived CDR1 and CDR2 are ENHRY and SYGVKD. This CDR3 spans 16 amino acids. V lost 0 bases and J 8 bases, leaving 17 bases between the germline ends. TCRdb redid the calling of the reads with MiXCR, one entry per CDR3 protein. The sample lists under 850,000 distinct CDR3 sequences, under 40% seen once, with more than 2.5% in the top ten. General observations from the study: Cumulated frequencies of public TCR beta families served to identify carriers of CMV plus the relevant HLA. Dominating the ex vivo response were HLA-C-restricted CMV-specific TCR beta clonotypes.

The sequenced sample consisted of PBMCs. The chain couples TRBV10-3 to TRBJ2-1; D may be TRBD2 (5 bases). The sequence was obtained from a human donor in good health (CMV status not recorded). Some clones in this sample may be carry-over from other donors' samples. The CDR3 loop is CAISESRVLGVDEQFF. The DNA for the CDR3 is TGTGCCATCAGTGAGTCGAGAGTATTGGGAGTAGATGAGCAGTTCTTC.